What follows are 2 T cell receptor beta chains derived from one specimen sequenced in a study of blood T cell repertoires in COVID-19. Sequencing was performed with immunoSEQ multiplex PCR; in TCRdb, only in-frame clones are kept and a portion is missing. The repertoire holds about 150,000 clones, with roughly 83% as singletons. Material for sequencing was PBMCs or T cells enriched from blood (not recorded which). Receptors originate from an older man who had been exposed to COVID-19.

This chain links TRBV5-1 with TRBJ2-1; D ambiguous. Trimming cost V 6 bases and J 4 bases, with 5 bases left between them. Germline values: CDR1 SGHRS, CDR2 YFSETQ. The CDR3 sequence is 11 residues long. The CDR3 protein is CASTGYNEQFF. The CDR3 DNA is TGCGCCAGCACGGGTTACAATGAGCAGTTCTTC.

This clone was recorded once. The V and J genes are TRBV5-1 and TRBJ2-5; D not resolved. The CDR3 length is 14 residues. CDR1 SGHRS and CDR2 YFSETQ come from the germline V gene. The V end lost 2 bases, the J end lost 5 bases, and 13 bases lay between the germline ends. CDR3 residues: CASSFTAPAETQYF. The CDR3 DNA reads TGCGCCAGCAGCTTCACCGCCCCCGCGGAGACCCAGTACTTC.